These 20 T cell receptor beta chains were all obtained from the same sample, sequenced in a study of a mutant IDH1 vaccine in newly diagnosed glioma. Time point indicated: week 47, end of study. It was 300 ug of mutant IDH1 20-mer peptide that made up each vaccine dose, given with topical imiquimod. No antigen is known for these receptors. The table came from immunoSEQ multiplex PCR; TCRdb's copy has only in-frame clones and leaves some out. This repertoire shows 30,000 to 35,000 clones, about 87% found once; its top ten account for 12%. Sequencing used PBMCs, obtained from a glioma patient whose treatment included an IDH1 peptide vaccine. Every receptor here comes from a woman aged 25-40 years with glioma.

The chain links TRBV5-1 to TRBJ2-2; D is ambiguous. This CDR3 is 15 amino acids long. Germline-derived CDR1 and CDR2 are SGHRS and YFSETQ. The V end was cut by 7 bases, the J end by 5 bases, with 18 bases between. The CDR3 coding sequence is TGCGCCAGCGGACCCCAGGAATGGAAAACCGGGGAGCTGTTTTTT. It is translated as CASGPQEWKTGELFF.

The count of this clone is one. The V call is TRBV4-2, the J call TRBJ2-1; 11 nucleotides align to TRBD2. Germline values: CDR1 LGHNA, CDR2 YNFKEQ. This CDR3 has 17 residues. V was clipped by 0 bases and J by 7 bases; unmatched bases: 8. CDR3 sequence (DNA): TGTGCCAGCAGCCAAGATCCCATAGCGGGGGGGTTTAATGAGCAGTTCTTC. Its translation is CASSQDPIAGGFNEQFF.

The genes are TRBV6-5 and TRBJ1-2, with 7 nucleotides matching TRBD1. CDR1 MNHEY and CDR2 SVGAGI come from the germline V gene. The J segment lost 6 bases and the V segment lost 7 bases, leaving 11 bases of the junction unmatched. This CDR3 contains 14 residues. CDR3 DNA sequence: TGTGCCAGCACCCCAATCAGGGGGAGCAATGGCTACACCTTC. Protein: CASTPIRGSNGYTF.

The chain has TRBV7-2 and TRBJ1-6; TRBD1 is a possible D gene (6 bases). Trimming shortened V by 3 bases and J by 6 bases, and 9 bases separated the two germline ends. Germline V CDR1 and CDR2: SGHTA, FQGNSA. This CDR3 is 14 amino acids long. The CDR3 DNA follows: TGTGCCAGCAGCTTTGGACAGAGTAATTCACCCCTCCACTTT. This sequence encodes CASSFGQSNSPLHF.

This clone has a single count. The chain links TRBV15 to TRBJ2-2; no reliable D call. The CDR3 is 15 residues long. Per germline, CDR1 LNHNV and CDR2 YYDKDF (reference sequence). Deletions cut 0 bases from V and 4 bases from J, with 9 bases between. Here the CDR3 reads CATSREKGSTGELFF. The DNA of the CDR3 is TGTGCCACCAGCAGAGAGAAGGGTAGCACCGGGGAGCTGTTTTTT. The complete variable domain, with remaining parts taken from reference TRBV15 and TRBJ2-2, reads DAMVIQNPRYQVTQFGKPVTLSCSQTLNHNVMYWYQQKSSQAPKLLFHYYDKDFNNEADTPDNFQSRRPNTSFCFLDIRSPGLGDTAMYLCATSREKGSTGELFFGEGSRLTVL.

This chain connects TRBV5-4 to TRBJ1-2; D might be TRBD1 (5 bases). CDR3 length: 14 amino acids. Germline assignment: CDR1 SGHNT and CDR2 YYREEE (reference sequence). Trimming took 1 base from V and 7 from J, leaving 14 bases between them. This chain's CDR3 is CASSLIGHQGGYTF. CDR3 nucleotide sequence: TGTGCCAGCAGCTTGATCGGGCACCAGGGTGGCTACACCTTC.

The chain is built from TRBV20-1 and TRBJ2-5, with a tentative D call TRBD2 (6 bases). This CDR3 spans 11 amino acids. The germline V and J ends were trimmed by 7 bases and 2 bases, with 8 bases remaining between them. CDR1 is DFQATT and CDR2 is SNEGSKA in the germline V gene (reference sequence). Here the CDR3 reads CSGGTQETQYF. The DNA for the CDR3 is TGCAGTGGCGGGACTCAAGAGACCCAGTACTTC.

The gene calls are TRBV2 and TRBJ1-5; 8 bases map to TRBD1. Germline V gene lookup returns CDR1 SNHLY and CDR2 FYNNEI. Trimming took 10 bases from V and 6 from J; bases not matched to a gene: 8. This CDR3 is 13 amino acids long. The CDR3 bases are TGTGCCACCGGACAGGGAGAGTCTCAGCCCCAGCATTTT. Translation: CATGQGESQPQHF.

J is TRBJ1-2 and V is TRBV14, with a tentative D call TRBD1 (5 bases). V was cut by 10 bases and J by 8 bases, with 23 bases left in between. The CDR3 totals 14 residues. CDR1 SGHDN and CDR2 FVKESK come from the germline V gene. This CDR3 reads CATTKIRGMEGYTF. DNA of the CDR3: TGTGCCACCACCAAAATTAGGGGAATGGAGGGCTACACCTTC.

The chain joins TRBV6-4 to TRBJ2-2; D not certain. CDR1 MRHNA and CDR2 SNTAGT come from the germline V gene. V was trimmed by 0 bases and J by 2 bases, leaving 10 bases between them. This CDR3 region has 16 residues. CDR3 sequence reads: CASSDSLTINTGELFF. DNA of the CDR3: TGTGCCAGCAGTGACTCTCTTACAATAAACACCGGGGAGCTGTTTTTT.

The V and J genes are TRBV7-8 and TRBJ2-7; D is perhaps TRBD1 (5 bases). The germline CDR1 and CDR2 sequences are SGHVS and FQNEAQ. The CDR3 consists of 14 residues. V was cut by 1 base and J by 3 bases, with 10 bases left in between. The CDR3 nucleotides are TGTGCCAGCAGCTTAGAGGGGTCGGGCTACGAGCAGTACTTC. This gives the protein CASSLEGSGYEQYF.

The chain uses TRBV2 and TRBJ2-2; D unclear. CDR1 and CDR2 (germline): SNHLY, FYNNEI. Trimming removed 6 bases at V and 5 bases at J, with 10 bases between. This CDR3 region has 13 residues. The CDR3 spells CASREQKTGELFF. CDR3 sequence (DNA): TGTGCCAGCAGAGAACAGAAAACCGGGGAGCTGTTTTTT.

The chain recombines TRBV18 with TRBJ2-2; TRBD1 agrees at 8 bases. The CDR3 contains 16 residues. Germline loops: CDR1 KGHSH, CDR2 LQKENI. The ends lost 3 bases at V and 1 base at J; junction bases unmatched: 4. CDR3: CASSPRDRQNTGELFF. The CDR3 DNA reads TGTGCCAGCTCACCGAGGGACAGGCAGAACACCGGGGAGCTGTTTTTT. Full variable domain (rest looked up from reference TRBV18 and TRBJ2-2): NAGVMQNPRHLVRRRGQEARLRCSPMKGHSHVYWYRQLPEEGLKFMVYLQKENIIDESGMPKERFSAEFPKEGPSILRIQQVVRGDSAAYFCASSPRDRQNTGELFFGEGSRLTVL.

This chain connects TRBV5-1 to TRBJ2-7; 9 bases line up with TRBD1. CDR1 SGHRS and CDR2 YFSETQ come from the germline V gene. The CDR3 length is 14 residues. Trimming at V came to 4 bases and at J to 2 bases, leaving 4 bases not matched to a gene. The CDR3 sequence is CASSLGQGPYEQYF. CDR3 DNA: TGCGCCAGCAGCCTGGGACAGGGTCCCTACGAGCAGTACTTC.

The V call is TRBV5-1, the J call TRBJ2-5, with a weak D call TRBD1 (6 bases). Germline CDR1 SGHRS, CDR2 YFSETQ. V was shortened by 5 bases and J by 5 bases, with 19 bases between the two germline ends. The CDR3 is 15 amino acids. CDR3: CASRGQGIAGETQYF. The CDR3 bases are TGCGCCAGCAGGGGGCAGGGGATCGCAGGGGAGACCCAGTACTTC.

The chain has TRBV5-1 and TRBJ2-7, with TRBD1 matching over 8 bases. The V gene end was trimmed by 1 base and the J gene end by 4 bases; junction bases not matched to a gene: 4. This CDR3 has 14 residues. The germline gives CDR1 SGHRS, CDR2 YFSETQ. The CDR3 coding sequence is TGCGCCAGCAGCTTGAAACAGGGGGGATACGAGCAGTACTTC. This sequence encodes CASSLKQGGYEQYF. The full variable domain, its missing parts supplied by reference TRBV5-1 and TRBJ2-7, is KAGVTQTPRYLIKTRGQQVTLSCSPISGHRSVSWYQQTPGQGLQFLFEYFSETQRNKGNFPGRFSGRQFSNSRSEMNVSTLELGDSALYLCASSLKQGGYEQYFGPGTRLTVT.

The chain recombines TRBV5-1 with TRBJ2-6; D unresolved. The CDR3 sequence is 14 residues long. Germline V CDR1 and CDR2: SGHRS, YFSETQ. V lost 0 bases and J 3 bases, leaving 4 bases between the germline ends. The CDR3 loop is CASSLEGGANVLTF. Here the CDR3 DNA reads TGCGCCAGCAGCTTGGAAGGTGGGGCCAACGTCCTGACTTTC.

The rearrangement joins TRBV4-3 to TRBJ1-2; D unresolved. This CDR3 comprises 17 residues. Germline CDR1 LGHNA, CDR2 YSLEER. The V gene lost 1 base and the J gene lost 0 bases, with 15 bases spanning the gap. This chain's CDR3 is CASSQAYRRETNYGYTF. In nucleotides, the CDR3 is TGCGCCAGCAGCCAAGCGTATCGGAGGGAGACTAACTATGGCTACACCTTC.

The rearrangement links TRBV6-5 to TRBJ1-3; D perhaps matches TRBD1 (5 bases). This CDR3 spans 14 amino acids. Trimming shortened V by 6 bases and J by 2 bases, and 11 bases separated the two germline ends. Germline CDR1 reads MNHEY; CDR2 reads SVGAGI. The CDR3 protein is CASRPDSTGNTIYF. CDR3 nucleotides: TGTGCCAGCAGACCCGACAGCACTGGAAACACCATATATTTT.

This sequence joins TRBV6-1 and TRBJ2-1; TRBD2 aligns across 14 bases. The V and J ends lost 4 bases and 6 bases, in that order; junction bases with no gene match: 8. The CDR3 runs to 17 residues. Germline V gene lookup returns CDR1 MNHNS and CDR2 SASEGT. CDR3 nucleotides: TGTGCCAGCAGTGCCGGGACTAGCGGGGGACACGGCAATGAGCAGTTCTTC. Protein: CASSAGTSGGHGNEQFF.